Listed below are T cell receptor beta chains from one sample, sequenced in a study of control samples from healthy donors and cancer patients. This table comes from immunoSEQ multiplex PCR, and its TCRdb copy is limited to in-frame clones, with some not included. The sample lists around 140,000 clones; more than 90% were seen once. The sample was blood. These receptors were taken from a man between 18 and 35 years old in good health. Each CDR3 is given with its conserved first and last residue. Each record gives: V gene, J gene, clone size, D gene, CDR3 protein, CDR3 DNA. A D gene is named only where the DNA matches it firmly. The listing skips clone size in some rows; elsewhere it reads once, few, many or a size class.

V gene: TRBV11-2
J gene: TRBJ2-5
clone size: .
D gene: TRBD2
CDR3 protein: CASSLWTSGGPQETQYF
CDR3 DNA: TGTGCCAGCAGCCTCTGGACTAGCGGGGGGCCCCAGGAGACCCAGTACTTC

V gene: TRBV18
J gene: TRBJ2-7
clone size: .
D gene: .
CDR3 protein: CASSPTTTAYEQYF
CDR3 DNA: TGTGCCAGCTCACCGACTACCACCGCCTACGAGCAGTACTTC

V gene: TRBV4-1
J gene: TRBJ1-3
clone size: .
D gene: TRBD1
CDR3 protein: CASSQAKGQGRNTIYF
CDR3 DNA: TGCGCCAGCAGCCAAGCTAAGGGACAGGGACGAAACACCATATATTTT

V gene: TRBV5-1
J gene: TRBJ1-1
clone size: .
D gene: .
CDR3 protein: CASSLYSGAEPGSTEAFF
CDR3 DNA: TGCGCCAGCAGCTTGTATTCCGGGGCGGAGCCGGGGTCCACTGAAGCTTTCTTT

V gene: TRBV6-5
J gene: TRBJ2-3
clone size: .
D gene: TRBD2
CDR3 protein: CASGRGNTQYF
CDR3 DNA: TGTGCCAGCGGGAGGGGAAATACGCAGTATTTT

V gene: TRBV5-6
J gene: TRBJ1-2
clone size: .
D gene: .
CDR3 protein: CASSRNYGYTF
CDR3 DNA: TGTGCCAGCAGCCGAAACTATGGCTACACCTTC

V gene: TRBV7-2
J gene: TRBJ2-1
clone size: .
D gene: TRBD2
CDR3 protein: CASSLGESSGYNEQFF
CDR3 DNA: TGTGCCAGCAGCTTAGGGGAATCTAGCGGATACAATGAGCAGTTCTTC

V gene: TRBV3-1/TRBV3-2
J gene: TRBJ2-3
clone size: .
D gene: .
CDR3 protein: CASRDSSTDTQYF
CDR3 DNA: TGTGCCAGCAGAGACAGCTCCACAGATACGCAGTATTTT

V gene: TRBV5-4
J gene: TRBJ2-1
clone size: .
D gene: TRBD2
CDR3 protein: CASSRGGGNEQFF
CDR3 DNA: TGTGCCAGCAGTCGCGGCGGGGGCAATGAGCAGTTCTTC

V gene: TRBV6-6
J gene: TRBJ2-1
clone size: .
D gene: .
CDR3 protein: CASSYVAKNNEQFF
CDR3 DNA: TGTGCCAGCAGTTATGTCGCAAAGAACAATGAGCAGTTCTTC

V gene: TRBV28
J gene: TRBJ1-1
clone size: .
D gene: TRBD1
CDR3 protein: CASSFPTTGLNTEAFF
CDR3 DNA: TGTGCCAGCAGTTTTCCTACGACAGGGTTGAACACTGAAGCTTTCTTT

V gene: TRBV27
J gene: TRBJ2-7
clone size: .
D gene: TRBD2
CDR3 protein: CASSLRRIGGIIYEQYF
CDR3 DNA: TGTGCCAGCAGTTTACGTCGTATCGGGGGGATCATATACGAGCAGTACTTC

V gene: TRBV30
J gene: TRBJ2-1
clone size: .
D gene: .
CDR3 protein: CAWSDGIYNEQFF
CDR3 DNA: TGTGCCTGGAGTGACGGAATTTACAATGAGCAGTTCTTC

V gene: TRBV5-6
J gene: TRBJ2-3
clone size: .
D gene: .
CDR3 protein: CASSFLGVRTDTQYF
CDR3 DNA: TGTGCCAGCAGCTTTCTAGGGGTACGCACAGATACGCAGTATTTT

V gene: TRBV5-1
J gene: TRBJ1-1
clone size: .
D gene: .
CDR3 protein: CASSLGAVNTEAFF
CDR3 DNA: TGCGCCAGCAGCTTGGGGGCGGTGAACACTGAAGCTTTCTTT

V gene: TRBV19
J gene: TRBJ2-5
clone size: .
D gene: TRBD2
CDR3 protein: CASSAGLAGNQETQYF
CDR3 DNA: TGTGCCAGTAGTGCGGGACTAGCGGGGAACCAAGAGACCCAGTACTTC

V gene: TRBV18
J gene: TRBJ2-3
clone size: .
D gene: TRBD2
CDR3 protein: CASSPSSGGAADTQYF
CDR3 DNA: TGTGCCAGCTCACCCTCTAGCGGGGGGGCTGCAGATACGCAGTATTTT

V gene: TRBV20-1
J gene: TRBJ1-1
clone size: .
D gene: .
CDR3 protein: CSGQQNTEAFF
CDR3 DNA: TGCAGTGGTCAACAGAACACTGAAGCTTTCTTT

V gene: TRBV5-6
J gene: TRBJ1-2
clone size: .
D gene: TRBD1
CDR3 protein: CASSLGGDRANYGYTF
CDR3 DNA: TGTGCCAGCAGCTTGGGTGGGGACAGGGCAAACTATGGCTACACCTTC

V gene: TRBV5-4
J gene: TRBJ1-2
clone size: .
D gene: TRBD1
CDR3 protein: CASSPGQALEVGYTF
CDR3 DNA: TGTGCCAGCAGCCCGGGACAGGCTCTTGAGGTTGGCTACACCTTC

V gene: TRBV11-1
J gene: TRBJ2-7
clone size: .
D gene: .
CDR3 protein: CASSHPYRETDEQYF
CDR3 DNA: TGTGCCAGCAGCCACCCCTACAGGGAGACGGACGAGCAGTACTTC

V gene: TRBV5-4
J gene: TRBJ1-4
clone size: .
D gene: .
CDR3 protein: CASSLVPAARPNEKLFF
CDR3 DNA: TGTGCCAGCAGCTTGGTTCCGGCGGCCCGCCCAAATGAAAAACTGTTTTTT

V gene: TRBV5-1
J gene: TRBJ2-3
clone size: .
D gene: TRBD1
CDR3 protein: CASSLGGTGRDTQYF
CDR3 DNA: TGCGCCAGCAGCTTGGGGGGGACAGGTAGAGATACGCAGTATTTT

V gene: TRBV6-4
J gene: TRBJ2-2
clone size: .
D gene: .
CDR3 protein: CASSDPGELFF
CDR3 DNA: TGTGCCAGCAGTGACCCCGGGGAGCTGTTTTTT

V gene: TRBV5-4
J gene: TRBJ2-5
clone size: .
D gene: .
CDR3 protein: CASSGGTYQETQYF
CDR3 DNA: TGTGCCAGCAGCGGCGGGACTTATCAAGAGACCCAGTACTTC

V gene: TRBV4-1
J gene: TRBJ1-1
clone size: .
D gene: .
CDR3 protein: CASSQESPPNTEAFF
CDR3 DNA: TGCGCCAGCAGCCAAGAATCCCCGCCAAACACTGAAGCTTTCTTT

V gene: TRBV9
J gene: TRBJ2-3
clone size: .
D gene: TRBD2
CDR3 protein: CASSPASGGTDTQYF
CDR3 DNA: TGTGCCAGCAGCCCCGCTAGCGGGGGAACAGATACGCAGTATTTT

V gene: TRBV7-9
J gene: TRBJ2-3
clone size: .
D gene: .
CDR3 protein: CASSLRSDTQYF
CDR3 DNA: TGTGCCAGCAGCTTAAGGTCGGATACGCAGTATTTT

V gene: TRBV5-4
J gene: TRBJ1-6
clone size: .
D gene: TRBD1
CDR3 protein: CASSLALGQGWQDSPLHF
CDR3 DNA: TGTGCCAGCAGCTTAGCACTGGGACAGGGGTGGCAGGATTCACCCCTCCACTTT

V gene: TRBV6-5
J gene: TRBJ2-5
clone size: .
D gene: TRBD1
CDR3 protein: CASSYLDRGVETQYF
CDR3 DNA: TGTGCCAGCAGTTATCTTGACAGGGGAGTAGAGACCCAGTACTTC

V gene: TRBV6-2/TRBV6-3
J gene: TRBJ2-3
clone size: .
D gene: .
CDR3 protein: CASSRGALSTDTQYF
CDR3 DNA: TGTGCCAGCAGTAGAGGAGCCCTTAGCACAGATACGCAGTATTTT

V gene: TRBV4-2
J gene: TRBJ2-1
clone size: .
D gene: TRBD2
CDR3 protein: CASSPASYGGVGHNEQFF
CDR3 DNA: TGTGCCAGCAGCCCAGCTTCTTACGGGGGGGTTGGCCACAATGAGCAGTTCTTC

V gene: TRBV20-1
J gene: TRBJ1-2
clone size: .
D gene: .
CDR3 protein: CSAGSNYGYTF
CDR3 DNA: TGCAGTGCGGGCTCCAACTATGGCTACACCTTC

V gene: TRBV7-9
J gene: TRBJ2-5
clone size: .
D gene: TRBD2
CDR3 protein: CASSPGLAGGIQETQYF
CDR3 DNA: TGTGCCAGCAGCCCCGGACTAGCGGGGGGCATCCAAGAGACCCAGTACTTC

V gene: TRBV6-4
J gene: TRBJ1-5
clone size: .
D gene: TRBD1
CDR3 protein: CASSDSRDRVNQPQHF
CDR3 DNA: TGTGCCAGCAGTGACTCGAGAGACAGGGTCAATCAGCCCCAGCATTTT

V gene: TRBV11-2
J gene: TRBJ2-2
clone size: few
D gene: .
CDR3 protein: CASSFTGGHTGELFF
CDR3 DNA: TGTGCCAGCAGCTTTACCGGGGGCCACACCGGGGAGCTGTTTTTT

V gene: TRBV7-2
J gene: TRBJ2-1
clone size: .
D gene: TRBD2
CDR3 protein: CASSPTSGGVDEQFF
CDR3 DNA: TGTGCCAGCAGCCCGACTAGCGGGGGAGTAGATGAGCAGTTCTTC

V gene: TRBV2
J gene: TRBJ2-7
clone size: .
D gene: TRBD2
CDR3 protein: CASKSAGGSYEQYF
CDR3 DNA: TGTGCCAGCAAGTCAGCGGGGGGTTCCTACGAGCAGTACTTC

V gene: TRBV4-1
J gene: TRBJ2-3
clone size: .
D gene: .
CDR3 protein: CASSQGVIPINTQYF
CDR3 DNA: TGCGCCAGCAGCCAAGGGGTGATCCCTATCAATACGCAGTATTTT

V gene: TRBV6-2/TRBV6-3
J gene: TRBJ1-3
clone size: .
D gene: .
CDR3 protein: CASSYFGQSYSGNTIYF
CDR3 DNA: TGTGCCAGCAGTTACTTCGGGCAATCCTACTCTGGAAACACCATATATTTT

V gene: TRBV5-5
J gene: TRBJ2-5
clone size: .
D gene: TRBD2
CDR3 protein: CASSLGATSSRFQETQYF
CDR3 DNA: TGTGCCAGCAGCTTGGGGGCGACTAGCTCCCGTTTCCAAGAGACCCAGTACTTC

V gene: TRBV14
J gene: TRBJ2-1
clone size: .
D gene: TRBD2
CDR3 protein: CASSQFLAEYNEQFF
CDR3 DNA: TGTGCCAGCAGCCAATTCCTAGCGGAATACAATGAGCAGTTCTTC